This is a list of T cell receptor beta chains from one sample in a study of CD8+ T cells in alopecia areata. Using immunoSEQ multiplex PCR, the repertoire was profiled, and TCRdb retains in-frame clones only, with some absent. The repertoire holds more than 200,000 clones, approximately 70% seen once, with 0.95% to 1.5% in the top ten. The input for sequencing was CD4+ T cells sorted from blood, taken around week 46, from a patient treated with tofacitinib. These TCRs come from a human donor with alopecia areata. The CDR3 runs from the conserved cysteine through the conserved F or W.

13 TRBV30 CAWSRATDEKLFF
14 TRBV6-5 CASSQRTGNTEAFF
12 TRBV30 CAWSLGGYGYTF
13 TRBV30 CAWRSGANTEAFF
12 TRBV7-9 CASSSGNQPQHF
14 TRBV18 CASSPVSGDEKLFF
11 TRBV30 CAWETGVRQYF
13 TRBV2 CASSEEARSPLFF
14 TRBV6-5 CASGTGTGGYEQYF
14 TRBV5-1 CASSLARGGDGYTF
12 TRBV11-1 CASSPRQDTQYF
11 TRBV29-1 CSASIGDTIYF
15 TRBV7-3 CASSLTGRANEKLFF
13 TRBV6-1 CASRGDGTDTQYF
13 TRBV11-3 CASSLGGNTEAFF
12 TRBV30 CAWSPGGETQYF
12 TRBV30 CAWSVGVNEQFF
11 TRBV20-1 CSLFRESGYTF
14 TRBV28 CASSLPGAGNEQFF
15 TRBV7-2 CASSLAQRLTDTQYF
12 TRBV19 CASSRVGSRQFF
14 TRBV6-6 CASSYLENNSPLHF
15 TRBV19 CASSIPAGTEETQYF
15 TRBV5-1 CASSSRGQTSETQYF
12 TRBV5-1 CASSPGLETQYF
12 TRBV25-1 CASSRFETEAFF
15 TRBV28 CASSFRGYPTYEQYF
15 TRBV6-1 CASSDGVASNQPQHF
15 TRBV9 CASSVVSDGTDTQYF
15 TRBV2 CASRGGALSYNEQFF
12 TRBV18 CASSPGQSPLHF
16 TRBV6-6 CASSYAAGAGNTEAFF
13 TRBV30 CAWTRQPQETQYF
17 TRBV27 CASSLSSGTGANSPLHF
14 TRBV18 CASSPPKGNGELFF
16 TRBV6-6 CASSRGQVLAKNIQYF
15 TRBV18 CASSVSGGALYGYTF
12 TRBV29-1 CSVVRGDDGYTF
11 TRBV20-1 CSTGSLTEAFF
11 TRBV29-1 CSVRPQETQYF
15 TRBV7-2 CASSLMVQVQDTQYF
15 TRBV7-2 CASSRVVAEYNEQFF
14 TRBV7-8 CASSLAGGFGGYTF
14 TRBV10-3 CAISEPGQVPGYTF
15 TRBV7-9 CASSSPTGNLYGYTF
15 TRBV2 CASSDSGGSYNEQFF
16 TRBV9 CASSTSPGTGLETQYF
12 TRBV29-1 CSVGNSDTEAFF
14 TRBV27 CASSSTYRGYGYTF
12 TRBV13 CASSSDPAEQYF
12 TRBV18 CASSPQGASAFF
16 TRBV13 CASSLLSQGNSREAFF
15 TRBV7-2 CASSLVRGMNTEAFF
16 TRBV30 CAWSVGDISGANVLTF